The 31 T cell receptor beta chains listed next were all sequenced from one sample in a study of identical twins. From the 5' RACE reads, TCRdb called clonotypes with MiXCR, one entry per CDR3 protein. Among about 340,000 distinct CDR3 sequences listed, 9% to 15% were seen once. These data also featured in a second study, about yellow fever vaccine responses in identical twins.

Sequenced sample: CD8+ T cells sorted from blood. The receptors here all came from a young woman in good health.

This sequence joins TRBV10-2 and TRBJ2-7; no reliable D call. The germline CDR1 and CDR2 sequences are WSHSY and SAAADI. V gave up 3 bases and J gave up 5 bases, with 11 bases separating them. CDR3 length: 13 amino acids. This CDR3 reads CASSDNSLDEQYV. The CDR3 DNA follows: TGCGCCAGCAGTGATAATAGTCTAGACGAGCAGTACGTC.

V usage is TRBV28 and J usage is TRBJ2-1, with TRBD2 matching 8 bases. Germline V gives CDR1 MDHEN, CDR2 SYDVKM. Trimming removed 7 bases from V and 4 bases from J; junction bases left unmatched: 12. This CDR3 region has 16 residues. CDR3 sequence reads: CASTLTGRVSYNEQFF. CDR3 DNA sequence: TGTGCCAGCACCCTCACCGGGAGGGTCAGTTACAATGAGCAGTTCTTC.

This clonotype showed up many times. The chain combines TRBV4-1 with TRBJ2-7, with TRBD1 matching over 10 bases. Germline CDR1 and CDR2: MGHRA and YSYEKL. The CDR3 runs to 15 residues. J was trimmed by 4 bases and V by 4 bases; bases with no gene match: 7. CDR3: CASSRSGTGVYEQYV. The CDR3 DNA reads TGCGCCAGCAGCCGCTCCGGGACAGGGGTGTACGAGCAGTACGTC.

This clonotype appeared many times. V and J are TRBV12-3 or TRBV12-4 and TRBJ2-2; D may be TRBD1 (6 bases). The V end lost 6 bases, the J end lost 6 bases, and 11 bases lay between the germline ends. This CDR3 is 13 amino acids long. The CDR3 DNA is TGTGCCAGCAGGCCAGGGGTCCCCGGGGAGCTGTTTTTT. Its translation is CASRPGVPGELFF.

The chain uses TRBV6-2 or TRBV6-3 and TRBJ2-3; 7 bases line up with TRBD1. The germline V gene has CDR1 MNHEY and CDR2 SVGEGT. After removal of 5 bases from V and 0 bases from J, the junction contained 5 bases not matched to a gene. The CDR3 runs to 15 residues. The CDR3 loop reads CASSKGTASTDTQYF. The DNA for the CDR3 is TGTGCCAGCAGTAAAGGGACAGCTAGCACAGATACGCAGTATTTT.

This clonotype was counted only a few times. The V and J genes are TRBV20-1 and TRBJ2-1, with no clear D. The CDR3 is made up of 13 amino acids. V was clipped by 3 bases and J by 6 bases, with 12 bases between them. Per germline, CDR1 DFQATT and CDR2 SNEGSKA (reference sequence). The CDR3 nucleotides are TGCAGTGCTAGTCCTCTGTTGGGCAATGAGCAGTTCTTC. Translation gives CSASPLLGNEQFF.

V usage is TRBV6-2 or TRBV6-3 and J usage is TRBJ2-7, with 8 bases that match TRBD1. Germline V lookup: CDR1 MNHEY, CDR2 SVGEGT. The V and J ends lost 2 bases and 4 bases, in that order; junction bases with no gene match: 7. The CDR3 runs to 15 residues. This CDR3 is CASSYRGQGDYEQYF. In DNA, the CDR3 is TGTGCCAGCAGTTACCGTGGACAGGGAGATTACGAGCAGTACTTC.

This clonotype was seen at least ten times. In DNA form, the CDR3 reads TGTGCCAGCAGCTTGAGAGGACACCCTAGCACAGATACGCAGTATTTT. This gives the protein CASSLRGHPSTDTQYF. The genes are TRBV5-6 and TRBJ2-3; maybe TRBD1 (5 bases). CDR1 and CDR2 (germline): SGHDT, YYEEEE. Trimming pared 1 base from V and 0 bases from J, leaving 12 bases between. The CDR3 consists of 16 residues.

This rearrangement joins TRBV4-1 to TRBJ1-1; D unresolved. CDR3 length: 14 amino acids. Per germline, CDR1 MGHRA and CDR2 YSYEKL. Trimming left V 2 bases short and J 2 bases short, with 9 bases between. The CDR3 DNA follows: TGCGCCAGCAGCCAATCCTCACGAAACACTGAAGCTTTCTTT. Its protein product is CASSQSSRNTEAFF.

The chain employs TRBV6-4 and TRBJ2-7; TRBD2 matches 11 bases. V lost 5 bases, J lost 2 bases, and 2 bases stayed unmatched. Germline CDR1 and CDR2: MRHNA and SNTAGT. The length of the CDR3 is 14 residues. CDR3 region: CASSTTSGAYEQYF. The CDR3 coding sequence is TGTGCCAGCAGTACGACTAGCGGGGCCTACGAGCAGTACTTC.

This chain links TRBV28 with TRBJ2-2, with no clear D. This CDR3 comprises 15 residues. V gave up 7 bases and J gave up 6 bases, with 18 bases separating them. The germline V gene has CDR1 MDHEN and CDR2 SYDVKM. The CDR3 DNA follows: TGTGCCAGCATCCCCGACTTCACGGCCCCCGGGGAGCTGTTTTTT. Protein: CASIPDFTAPGELFF.

V gene TRBV15 combines with J gene TRBJ1-2; TRBD1 agrees at 9 bases. CDR1 is LNHNV, CDR2 YYDKDF, per germline (reference sequence). Trimming removed 3 bases from V and 4 bases from J; junction bases left unmatched: 3. CDR3 length: 14 amino acids. CDR3 region: CATSSEGQGYGYTF. The CDR3 region has the DNA TGTGCCACCAGCAGTGAGGGACAGGGCTATGGCTACACCTTC.

The chain combines TRBV20-1 with TRBJ2-5; D is unclear. Germline loops: CDR1 DFQATT, CDR2 SNEGSKA (reference sequence). V was clipped by 3 bases and J by 1 base, with 9 bases between them. The CDR3 is 13 residues long. For the CDR3, the DNA is TGCAGTGCTAGTCGCAGTCTCCAAGAGACCCAGTACTTC. Translated: CSASRSLQETQYF.

The rearrangement links TRBV7-3 to TRBJ2-1; TRBD2 agrees at 7 bases. The CDR3 sequence is 15 residues long. In germline, CDR1 is SGHTA, CDR2 FQGTGA. V gave up 1 base and J gave up 9 bases; unmatched junction bases: 9. The CDR3 loop reads CASSLKLACHSEQFF. DNA for the CDR3: TGTGCCAGCAGCTTAAAACTAGCGTGCCACAGTGAGCAGTTCTTC.

This clonotype was seen repeatedly, ten times or more. This chain joins TRBV5-1 and TRBJ2-1; perhaps D is TRBD1 or TRBD2 (5 bases each). The CDR3 is 14 residues long. The V gene lost 4 bases and the J gene lost 7 bases, with 15 bases spanning the gap. Germline CDR1 reads SGHRS; CDR2 reads YFSETQ. Here the CDR3 reads CASSISGWGNEQFF. For the CDR3, the DNA is TGCGCCAGCAGCATCTCGGGGTGGGGGAATGAGCAGTTCTTC.

The chain joins TRBV7-8 to TRBJ2-5, with D perhaps matching TRBD2 (5 bases). The germline V gene has CDR1 SGHVS and CDR2 FQNEAQ. CDR3 size: 14 residues. The V end lost 5 bases, the J end lost 3 bases, and 13 bases lay between the germline ends. The CDR3 region is CASSTRVYEETQYF. For the CDR3, the DNA is TGTGCCAGCAGCACGAGGGTGTATGAAGAGACCCAGTACTTC.

In this sample, this clonotype turned up a few times. J is TRBJ1-2 and V is TRBV4-1; D is undetermined. Trimming took 0 bases from V and 1 from J, leaving 3 bases between them. In germline, CDR1 is MGHRA, CDR2 YSYEKL. There are 13 residues in the CDR3. The CDR3 here is CASSQDYNYGYTF. The CDR3 coding sequence is TGCGCCAGCAGCCAAGATTATAACTATGGCTACACCTTC.

This clonotype was found many times. This chain joins TRBV10-3 and TRBJ2-7, with 9 bases lining up with TRBD1. The J segment lost 5 bases and the V segment lost 2 bases, leaving 7 bases of the junction unmatched. CDR3 length: 15 amino acids. The germline gives CDR1 ENHRY, CDR2 SYGVKD. The CDR3 nucleotides read TGTGCCATCAGTGAGGAAAACAGGGGGCAGGACGAGCAGTACTTC. This gives the protein CAISEENRGQDEQYF.

The chain links TRBV20-1 to TRBJ2-2, with D unresolved. This CDR3 is 13 amino acids long. With 3 bases removed from V and 1 base from J, the gap between germline ends came to 6 bases. Germline-derived CDR1 and CDR2 are DFQATT and SNEGSKA (reference sequence). Written as DNA, the CDR3 is TGCAGTGCTAGCGTCGTGAACACCGGGGAGCTGTTTTTT. This encodes CSASVVNTGELFF.

This clonotype was picked up many times. The V gene is TRBV3-1, the J gene TRBJ2-4; 9 nucleotides line up with TRBD2. This CDR3 is built from 17 residues. Germline V CDR1 and CDR2: LGHDT, YNNKEL (reference sequence). Germline trimming cut 1 base from V and 0 bases from J; bases unmatched to any gene: 4. The CDR3 nucleotides read TGTGCCAGCAGCCAAGGTGATAGCGGGGGAGCCAAAAACATTCAGTACTTC. Translated, it gives CASSQGDSGGAKNIQYF.

This clonotype was detected a few times. V usage is TRBV20-1 and J usage is TRBJ2-3; TRBD2 matches at 8 bases. J lost 2 bases, V lost 3 bases, and 10 bases had no gene match. The CDR3 runs 16 residues. CDR1 and CDR2 (germline): DFQATT, SNEGSKA (reference sequence). The CDR3 protein is CSARKAGEAVTDTQYF. The CDR3 nucleotides read TGCAGTGCTAGGAAAGCGGGAGAGGCAGTCACAGATACGCAGTATTTT.

This clonotype was observed a few times. The J gene is TRBJ2-3, the V gene TRBV9, with a possible D match to TRBD2 (6 bases). From germline, CDR1 is SGDLS and CDR2 YYNGEE. Trimming took 3 bases from V and 3 from J, leaving 14 bases between them. This CDR3 region has 15 residues. CDR3 region: CASSAPRDLTDTQYF. The CDR3 region has the DNA TGTGCCAGCAGCGCCCCGCGGGACTTAACAGATACGCAGTATTTT. Together with reference TRBV9 and TRBJ2-3, the CDR3 gives the full variable domain: DSGVTQTPKHLITATGQRVTLRCSPRSGDLSVYWYQQSLDQGLQFLIQYYNGEERAKGNILERFSAQQFPDLHSELNLSSLELGDSALYFCASSAPRDLTDTQYFGPGTRLTVL.

This clonotype was counted ten times or more. The chain couples TRBV28 to TRBJ1-5, with TRBD1 as a possible D gene (6 bases). Trimming took off 5 bases at V and 7 bases at J, with 15 bases between the two ends. This CDR3 has 14 residues. Germline CDR1 reads MDHEN; CDR2 reads SYDVKM. The CDR3 DNA follows: TGTGCCAGCAGTATTACAGGGACTGACCAGCCCCAGCATTTT. Translated, it gives CASSITGTDQPQHF.

This chain links TRBV12-3 or TRBV12-4 with TRBJ2-1, with D possibly matching TRBD2 (5 bases). The CDR3 has 18 amino acids. Trimming shortened V by 5 bases and J by 4 bases, and 24 bases separated the two germline ends. CDR3 coding DNA: TGTGCCAGCAGTAGTCCCGCGGAGGCGGGTCTAACTTACAATGAGCAGTTCTTC. Translated: CASSSPAEAGLTYNEQFF.

In this sample, this clonotype turned up many times. This chain connects TRBV4-1 to TRBJ2-7, with 7 bases matching TRBD1. Germline V gene sequence: CDR1 MGHRA, CDR2 YSYEKL. Unmatched junction bases numbered 8, after V lost 1 base and J lost 2 bases. This CDR3 is built from 16 residues. The CDR3, as DNA: TGCGCCAGCAGCCAAGTTTCCGGGACAGCTGCCTACGAGCAGTACTTC. It encodes CASSQVSGTAAYEQYF.

This clonotype has only one observation. The CDR3 sequence is CASSLWRTSAREETQYF. The CDR3 nucleotides are TGTGCCAGCAGTTTATGGAGGACTAGCGCTAGAGAAGAGACCCAGTACTTC. The V call is TRBV28, the J call TRBJ2-5; 9 nucleotides align to TRBD2. The CDR3 totals 17 residues. Losses at the gene ends were 0 bases for V and 3 bases for J; bases not matched to a gene: 8. CDR1 is MDHEN, CDR2 SYDVKM, per germline.

As DNA, the CDR3 is TGCGCCAGCCTCATCCGGACCACCCAAGAGACCCAGTACTTC. It is translated as CASLIRTTQETQYF. The chain combines TRBV10-1 with TRBJ2-5; no firm D call. Germline assignment: CDR1 WNHNN and CDR2 SYGVQD (reference sequence). The CDR3 runs 14 residues. V was pared by 8 bases and J by 1 base, with 14 bases between.

The table lists this clonotype with many counts. The chain carries TRBV4-1 and TRBJ1-1; D remains ambiguous. This CDR3 spans 12 amino acids. V shed 7 bases and J shed 10 bases, with 16 bases lying between them. Germline-derived CDR1 and CDR2 are MGHRA and YSYEKL. As DNA, the CDR3 is TGCGCCAGCATCTCGGCCGCGAATGGAGCTTTCTTT. Amino acids: CASISAANGAFF.

This clonotype appeared a few times. V gene TRBV20-1 combines with J gene TRBJ2-7, with a weak D call TRBD2 (6 bases). The CDR3 extends over 12 amino acids. V was clipped by 3 bases and J by 3 bases, with 9 bases between them. Looked up from germline, CDR1 is DFQATT and CDR2 is SNEGSKA (reference sequence). The CDR3 DNA reads TGCAGTGCTAGGGAGGGCGACTACGAGCAGTACTTC. Encoded protein: CSAREGDYEQYF.

This clonotype was found a few times. J is TRBJ1-4 and V is TRBV6-5; 8 bases line up with TRBD1. Trimming at V came to 1 base and at J to 7 bases, leaving 8 bases not matched to a gene. The CDR3 sequence is 16 residues long. CDR1 and CDR2 from the germline V gene are MNHEY and SVGAGI. CDR3 DNA: TGTGCCAGCAGTTACTTATTTTTGGACAGGGCTGAAAAACTGTTTTTT. Translating gives CASSYLFLDRAEKLFF.

This clonotype was detected many times. The chain combines TRBV7-8 with TRBJ2-7; D gene uncertain. From germline, CDR1 is SGHVS and CDR2 FQNEAQ. CDR3 length: 15 residues. V was pared by 1 base and J by 6 bases, with 16 bases between. The chain's CDR3 is CASSLGGGGVREQYF. The CDR3, as DNA: TGTGCCAGCAGCTTAGGGGGTGGTGGAGTGCGCGAGCAGTACTTC.